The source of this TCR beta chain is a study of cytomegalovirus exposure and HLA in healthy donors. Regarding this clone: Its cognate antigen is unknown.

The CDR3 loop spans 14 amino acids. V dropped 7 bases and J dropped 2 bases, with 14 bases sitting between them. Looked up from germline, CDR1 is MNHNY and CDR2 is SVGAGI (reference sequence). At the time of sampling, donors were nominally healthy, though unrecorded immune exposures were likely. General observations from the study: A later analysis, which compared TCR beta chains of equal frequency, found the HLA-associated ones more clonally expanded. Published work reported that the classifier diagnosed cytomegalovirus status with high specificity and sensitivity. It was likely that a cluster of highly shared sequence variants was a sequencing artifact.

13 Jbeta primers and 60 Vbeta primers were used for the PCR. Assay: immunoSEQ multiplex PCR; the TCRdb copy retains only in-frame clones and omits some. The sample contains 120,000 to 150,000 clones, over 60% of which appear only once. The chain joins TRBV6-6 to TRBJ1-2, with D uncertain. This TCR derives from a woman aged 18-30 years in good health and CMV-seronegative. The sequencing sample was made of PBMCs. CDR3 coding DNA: TGTGCCAGCATCAACGACGGGTCAAACTATGGCTACACCTTC. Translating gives CASINDGSNYGYTF.